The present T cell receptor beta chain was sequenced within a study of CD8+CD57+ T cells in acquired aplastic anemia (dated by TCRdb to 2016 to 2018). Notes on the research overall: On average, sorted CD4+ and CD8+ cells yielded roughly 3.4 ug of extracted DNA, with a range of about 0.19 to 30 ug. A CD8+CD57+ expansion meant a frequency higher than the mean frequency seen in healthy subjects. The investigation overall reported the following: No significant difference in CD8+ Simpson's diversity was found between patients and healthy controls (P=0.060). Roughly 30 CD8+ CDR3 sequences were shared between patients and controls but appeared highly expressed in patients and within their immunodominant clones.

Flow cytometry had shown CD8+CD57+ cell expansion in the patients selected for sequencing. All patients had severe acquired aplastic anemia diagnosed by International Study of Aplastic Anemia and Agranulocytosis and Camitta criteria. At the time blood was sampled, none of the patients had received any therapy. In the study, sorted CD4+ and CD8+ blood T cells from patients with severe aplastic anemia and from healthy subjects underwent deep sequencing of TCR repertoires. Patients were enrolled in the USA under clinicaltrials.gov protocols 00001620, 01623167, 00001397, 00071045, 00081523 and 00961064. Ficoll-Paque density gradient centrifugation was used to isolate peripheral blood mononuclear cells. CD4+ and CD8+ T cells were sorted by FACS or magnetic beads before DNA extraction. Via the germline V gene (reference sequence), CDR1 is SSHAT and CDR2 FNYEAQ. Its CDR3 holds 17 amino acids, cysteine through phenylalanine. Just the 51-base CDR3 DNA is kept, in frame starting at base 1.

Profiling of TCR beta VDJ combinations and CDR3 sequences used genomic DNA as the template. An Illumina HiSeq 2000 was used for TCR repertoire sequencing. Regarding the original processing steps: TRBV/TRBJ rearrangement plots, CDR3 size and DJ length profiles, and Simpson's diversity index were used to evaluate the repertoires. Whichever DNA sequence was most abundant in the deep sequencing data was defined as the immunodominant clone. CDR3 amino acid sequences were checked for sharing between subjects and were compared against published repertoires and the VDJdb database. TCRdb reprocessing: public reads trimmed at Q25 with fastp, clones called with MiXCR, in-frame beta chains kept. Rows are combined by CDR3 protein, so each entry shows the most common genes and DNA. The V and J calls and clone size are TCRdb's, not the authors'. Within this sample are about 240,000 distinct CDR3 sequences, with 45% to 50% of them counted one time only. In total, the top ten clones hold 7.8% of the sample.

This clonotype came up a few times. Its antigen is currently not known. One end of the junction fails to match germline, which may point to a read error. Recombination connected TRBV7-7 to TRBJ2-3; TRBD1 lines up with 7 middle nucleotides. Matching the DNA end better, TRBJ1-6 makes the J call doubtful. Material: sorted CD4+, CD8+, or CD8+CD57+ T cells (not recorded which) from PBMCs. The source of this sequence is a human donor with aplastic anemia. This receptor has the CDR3 CASSPGAFGTENSPLHF. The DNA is TGTGCTAGCAGCCCAGGAGCCTTCGGGACAGAGAATTCACCCCTCCACTTT.